The sequence of this T cell receptor (beta chain) was determined in a study of blood T cell repertoires in COVID-19. In germline, CDR1 is MNHEY, CDR2 SMNVEV (reference sequence). V shed 4 bases and J 0 bases; nucleotides not matched to a gene: 9. The CDR3 length is 17 residues. Participant-reported clinical history was the basis for cohort assignment. As processed by the authors: Cell counts per sample came from amplifying reference gene primers. Sequenced by immunoSEQ multiplex PCR; TCRdb stores in-frame clones only, minus some. V, J and clone size derive from that table, while D and trimming were established from the DNA sequence. There are 350,000 or so clones in the sample; more than 85% occur only once, and approximately 0.99% lies in the top ten.

The specimen sequenced was PBMCs or T cells enriched from blood (not recorded which). The chain has TRBV27 and TRBJ1-2, with 9 bases aligning to TRBD1. The clonotype was recovered from a woman in her twenties or thirties who had recovered from COVID-19. The CDR3 region is CASSSPQGATANYGYTF. The CDR3 region has the DNA TGTGCCAGCAGTTCCCCACAGGGGGCAACTGCTAACTATGGCTACACCTTC.